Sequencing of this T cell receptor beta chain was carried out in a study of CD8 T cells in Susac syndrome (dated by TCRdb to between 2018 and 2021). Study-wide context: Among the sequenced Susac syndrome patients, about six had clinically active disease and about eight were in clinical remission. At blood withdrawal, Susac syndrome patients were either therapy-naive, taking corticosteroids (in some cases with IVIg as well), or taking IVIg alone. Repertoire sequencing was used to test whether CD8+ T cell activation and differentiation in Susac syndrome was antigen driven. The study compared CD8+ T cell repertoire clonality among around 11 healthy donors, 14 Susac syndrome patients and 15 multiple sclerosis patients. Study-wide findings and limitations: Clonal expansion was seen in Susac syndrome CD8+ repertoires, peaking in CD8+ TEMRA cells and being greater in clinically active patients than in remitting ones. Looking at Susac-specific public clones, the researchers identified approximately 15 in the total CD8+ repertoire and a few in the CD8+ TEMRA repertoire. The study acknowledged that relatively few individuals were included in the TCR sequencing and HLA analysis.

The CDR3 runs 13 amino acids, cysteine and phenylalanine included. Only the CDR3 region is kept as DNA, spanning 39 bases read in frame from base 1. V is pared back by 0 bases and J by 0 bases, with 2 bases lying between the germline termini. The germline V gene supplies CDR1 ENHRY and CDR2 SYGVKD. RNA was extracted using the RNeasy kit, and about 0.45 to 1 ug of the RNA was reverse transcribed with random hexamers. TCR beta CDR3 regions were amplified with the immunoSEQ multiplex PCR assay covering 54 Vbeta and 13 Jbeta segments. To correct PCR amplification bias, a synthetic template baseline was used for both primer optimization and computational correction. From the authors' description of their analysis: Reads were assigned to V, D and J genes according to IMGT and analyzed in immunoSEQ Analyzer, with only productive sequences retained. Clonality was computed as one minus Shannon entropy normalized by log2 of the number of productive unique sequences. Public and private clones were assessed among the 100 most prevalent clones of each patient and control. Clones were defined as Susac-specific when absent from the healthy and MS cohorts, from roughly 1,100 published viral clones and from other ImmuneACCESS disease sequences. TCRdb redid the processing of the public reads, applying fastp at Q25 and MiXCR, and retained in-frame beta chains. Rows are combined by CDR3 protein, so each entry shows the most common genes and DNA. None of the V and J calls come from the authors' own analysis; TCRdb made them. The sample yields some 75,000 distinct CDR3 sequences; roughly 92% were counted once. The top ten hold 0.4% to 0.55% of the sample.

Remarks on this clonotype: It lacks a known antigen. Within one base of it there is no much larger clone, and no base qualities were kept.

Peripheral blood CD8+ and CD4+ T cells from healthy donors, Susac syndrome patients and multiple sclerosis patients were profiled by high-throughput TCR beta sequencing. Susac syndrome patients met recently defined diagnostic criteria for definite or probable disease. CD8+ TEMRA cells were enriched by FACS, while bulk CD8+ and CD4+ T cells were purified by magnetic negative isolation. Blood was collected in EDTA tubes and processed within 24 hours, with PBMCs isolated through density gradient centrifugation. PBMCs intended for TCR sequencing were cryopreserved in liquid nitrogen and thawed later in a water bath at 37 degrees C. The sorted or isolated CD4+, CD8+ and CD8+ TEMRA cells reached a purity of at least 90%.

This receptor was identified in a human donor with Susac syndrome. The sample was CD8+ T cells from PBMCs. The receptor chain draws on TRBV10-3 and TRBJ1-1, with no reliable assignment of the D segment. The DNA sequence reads TGTGCCATCAGTGAGTCGGTGAACACTGAAGCTTTCTTT. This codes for CAISESVNTEAFF.